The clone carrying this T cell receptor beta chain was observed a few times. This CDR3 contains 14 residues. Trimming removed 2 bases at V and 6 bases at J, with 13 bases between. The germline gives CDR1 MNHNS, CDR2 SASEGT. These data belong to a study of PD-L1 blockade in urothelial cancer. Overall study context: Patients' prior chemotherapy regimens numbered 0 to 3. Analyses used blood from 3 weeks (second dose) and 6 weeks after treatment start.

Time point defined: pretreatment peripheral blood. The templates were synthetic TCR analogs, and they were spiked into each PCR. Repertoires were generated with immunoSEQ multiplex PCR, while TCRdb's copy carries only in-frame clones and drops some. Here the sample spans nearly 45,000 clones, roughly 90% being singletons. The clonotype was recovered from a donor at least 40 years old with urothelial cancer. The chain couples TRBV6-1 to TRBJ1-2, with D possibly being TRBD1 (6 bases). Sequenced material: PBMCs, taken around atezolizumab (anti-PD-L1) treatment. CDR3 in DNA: TGTGCCAGCAGTGAAAGGCGACAGGCCGATGGCTACACCTTC. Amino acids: CASSERRQADGYTF.